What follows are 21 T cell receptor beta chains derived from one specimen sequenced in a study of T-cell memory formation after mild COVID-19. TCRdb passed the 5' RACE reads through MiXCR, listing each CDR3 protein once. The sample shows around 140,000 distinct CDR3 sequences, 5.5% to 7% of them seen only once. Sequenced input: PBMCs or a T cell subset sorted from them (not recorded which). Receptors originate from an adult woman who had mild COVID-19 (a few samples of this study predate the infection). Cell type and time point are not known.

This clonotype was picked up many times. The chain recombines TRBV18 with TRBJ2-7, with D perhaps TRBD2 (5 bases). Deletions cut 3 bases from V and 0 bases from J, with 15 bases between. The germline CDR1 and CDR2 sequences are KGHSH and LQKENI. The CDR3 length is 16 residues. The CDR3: CASSPLAGPSSYEQYF. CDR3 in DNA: TGTGCCAGCTCACCTCTGGCGGGCCCCAGCTCCTACGAGCAGTACTTC.

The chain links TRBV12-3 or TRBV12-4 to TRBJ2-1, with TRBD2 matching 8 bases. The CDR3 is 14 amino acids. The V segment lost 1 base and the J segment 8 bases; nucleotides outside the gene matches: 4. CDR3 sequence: CASSLVGREDEQFF. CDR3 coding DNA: TGTGCCAGCAGTTTAGTCGGGCGGGAGGATGAGCAGTTCTTC.

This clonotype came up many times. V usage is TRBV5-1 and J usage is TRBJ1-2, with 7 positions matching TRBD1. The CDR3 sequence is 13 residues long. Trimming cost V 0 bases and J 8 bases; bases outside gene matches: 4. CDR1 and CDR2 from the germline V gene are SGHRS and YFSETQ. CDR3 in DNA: TGCGCCAGCAGCTTGGAACAGGGGAGCGGCTACACCTTC. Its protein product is CASSLEQGSGYTF. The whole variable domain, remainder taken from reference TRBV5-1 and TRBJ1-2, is KAGVTQTPRYLIKTRGQQVTLSCSPISGHRSVSWYQQTPGQGLQFLFEYFSETQRNKGNFPGRFSGRQFSNSRSEMNVSTLELGDSALYLCASSLEQGSGYTFGSGTRLTVV.

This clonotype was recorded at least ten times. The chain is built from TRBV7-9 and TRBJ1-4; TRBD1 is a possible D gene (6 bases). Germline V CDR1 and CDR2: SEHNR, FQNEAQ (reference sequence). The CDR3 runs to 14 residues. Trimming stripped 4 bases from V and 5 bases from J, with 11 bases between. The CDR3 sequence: CASSYGTRNEKLFF. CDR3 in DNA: TGTGCCAGCAGCTACGGGACAAGAAATGAAAAACTGTTTTTT.

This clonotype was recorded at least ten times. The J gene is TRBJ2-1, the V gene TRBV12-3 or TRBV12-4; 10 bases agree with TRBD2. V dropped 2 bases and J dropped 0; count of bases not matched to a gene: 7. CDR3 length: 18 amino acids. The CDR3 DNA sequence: TGTGCCAGCAGTTTATGGGCTAGCGGGAGAAGCTCCTACAATGAGCAGTTCTTC. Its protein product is CASSLWASGRSSYNEQFF.

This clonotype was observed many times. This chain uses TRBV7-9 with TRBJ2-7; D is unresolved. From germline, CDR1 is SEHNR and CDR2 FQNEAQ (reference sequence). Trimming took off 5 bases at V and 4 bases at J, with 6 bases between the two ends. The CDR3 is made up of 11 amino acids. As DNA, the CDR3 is TGTGCCAGCAGCCTCCTTTACGAGCAGTACTTC. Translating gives CASSLLYEQYF.

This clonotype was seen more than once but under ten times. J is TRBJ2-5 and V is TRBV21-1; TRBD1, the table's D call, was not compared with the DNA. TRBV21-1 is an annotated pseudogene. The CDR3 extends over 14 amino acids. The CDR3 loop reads CASSGQGIWETQYF. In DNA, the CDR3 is TGTGCCAGCAGTGGGCAGGGGATATGGGAGACCCAGTACTTC.

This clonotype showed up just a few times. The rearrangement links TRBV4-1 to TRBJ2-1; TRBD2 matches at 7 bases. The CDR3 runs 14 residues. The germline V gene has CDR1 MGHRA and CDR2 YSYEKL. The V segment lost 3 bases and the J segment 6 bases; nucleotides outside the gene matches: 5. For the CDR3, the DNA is TGCGCCAGCAGCCAGGGCGGGGGTATCAATGAGCAGTTCTTC. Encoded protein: CASSQGGGINEQFF.

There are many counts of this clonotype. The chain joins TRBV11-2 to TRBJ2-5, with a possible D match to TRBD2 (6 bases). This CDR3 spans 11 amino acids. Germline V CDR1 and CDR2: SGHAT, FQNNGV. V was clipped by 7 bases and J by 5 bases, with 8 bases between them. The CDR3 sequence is CASKGRETQYF. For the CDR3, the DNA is TGTGCCAGCAAGGGGAGGGAGACCCAGTACTTC.

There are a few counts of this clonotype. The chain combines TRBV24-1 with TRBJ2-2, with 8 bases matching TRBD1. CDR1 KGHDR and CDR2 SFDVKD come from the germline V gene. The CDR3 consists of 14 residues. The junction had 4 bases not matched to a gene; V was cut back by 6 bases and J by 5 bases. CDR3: CATSNTGGTGELFF. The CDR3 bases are TGTGCCACCAGTAACACAGGGGGAACCGGGGAGCTGTTTTTT.

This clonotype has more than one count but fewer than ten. CDR3 amino acids: CSVVGPYEQYF. DNA for the CDR3: TGCAGCGTTGTGGGGCCCTACGAGCAGTACTTC. The chain is built from TRBV29-1 and TRBJ2-7, with D perhaps TRBD1 (5 bases). Trimming took off 4 bases at V and 2 bases at J, with 6 bases between the two ends. Germline lookup yields CDR1 SQVTM and CDR2 ANQGSEA. The CDR3 extends over 11 amino acids.

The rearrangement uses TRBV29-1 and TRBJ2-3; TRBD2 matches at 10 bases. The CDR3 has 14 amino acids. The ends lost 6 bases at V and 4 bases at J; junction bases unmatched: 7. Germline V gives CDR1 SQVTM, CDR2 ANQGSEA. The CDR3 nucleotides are TGCAGCGTGATAGCGGGAGGTGCGGCAGATACGCAGTATTTT. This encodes CSVIAGGAADTQYF.

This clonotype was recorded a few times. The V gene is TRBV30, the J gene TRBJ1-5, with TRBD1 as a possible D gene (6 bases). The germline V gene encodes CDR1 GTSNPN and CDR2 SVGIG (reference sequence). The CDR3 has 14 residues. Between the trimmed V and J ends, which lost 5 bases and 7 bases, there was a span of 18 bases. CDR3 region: CAWATGQVRQPQHF. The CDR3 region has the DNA TGTGCCTGGGCTACAGGGCAAGTGAGGCAGCCCCAGCATTTT.

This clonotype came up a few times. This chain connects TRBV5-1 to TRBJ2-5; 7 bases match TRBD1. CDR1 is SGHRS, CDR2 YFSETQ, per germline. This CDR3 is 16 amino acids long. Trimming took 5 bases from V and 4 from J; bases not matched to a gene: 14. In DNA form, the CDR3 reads TGCGCCAGCAGTCCGCTTGACAGGGTACCGGGAGAGACCCAGTACTTC. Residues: CASSPLDRVPGETQYF.

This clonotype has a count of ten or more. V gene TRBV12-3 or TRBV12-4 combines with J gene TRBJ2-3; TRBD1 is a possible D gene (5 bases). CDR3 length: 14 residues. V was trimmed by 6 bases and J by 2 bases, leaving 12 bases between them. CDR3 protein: CASSHTDNTDTQYF. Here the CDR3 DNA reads TGTGCCAGCAGCCATACGGACAACACAGATACGCAGTATTTT.

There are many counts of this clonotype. The CDR3 sequence is CASSREGTAVNQPQHF. CDR3 in DNA: TGTGCCAGTAGTAGGGAAGGGACAGCGGTGAATCAGCCCCAGCATTTT. The V and J genes are TRBV19 and TRBJ1-5, with 7 nucleotides matching TRBD1. Trimming removed 4 bases from V and 4 bases from J; junction bases left unmatched: 10. This CDR3 region has 16 residues. CDR1 is LNHDA and CDR2 is SQIVND in the germline V gene (reference sequence). The whole variable domain, remainder taken from reference TRBV19 and TRBJ1-5, is DGGITQSPKYLFRKEGQNVTLSCEQNLNHDAMYWYRQDPGQGLRLIYYSQIVNDFQKGDIAEGYSVSREKKESFPLTVTSAQKNPTAFYLCASSREGTAVNQPQHFGDGTRLSIL.

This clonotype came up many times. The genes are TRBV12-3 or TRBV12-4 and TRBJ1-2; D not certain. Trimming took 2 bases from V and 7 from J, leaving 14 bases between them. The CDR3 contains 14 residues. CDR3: CASSLSSESGGYTF. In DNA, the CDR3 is TGTGCCAGCAGTTTAAGTTCAGAATCTGGTGGCTACACCTTC.

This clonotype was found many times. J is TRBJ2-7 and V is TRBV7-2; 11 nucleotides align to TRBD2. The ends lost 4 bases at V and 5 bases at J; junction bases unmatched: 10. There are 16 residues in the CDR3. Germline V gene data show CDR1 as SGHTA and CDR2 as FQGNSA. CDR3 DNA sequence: TGTGCCAGCAGCTCTGGCCTAGCGGGAGGCCCTCACGAGCAGTACTTC. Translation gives CASSSGLAGGPHEQYF.

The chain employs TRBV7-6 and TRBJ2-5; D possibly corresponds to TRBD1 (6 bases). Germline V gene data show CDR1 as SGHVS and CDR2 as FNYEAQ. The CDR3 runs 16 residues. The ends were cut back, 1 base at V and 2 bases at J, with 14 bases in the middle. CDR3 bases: TGTGCCAGCAGCTTAGAGGGCAGGGGAGTACAAGAGACCCAGTACTTC. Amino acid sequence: CASSLEGRGVQETQYF.

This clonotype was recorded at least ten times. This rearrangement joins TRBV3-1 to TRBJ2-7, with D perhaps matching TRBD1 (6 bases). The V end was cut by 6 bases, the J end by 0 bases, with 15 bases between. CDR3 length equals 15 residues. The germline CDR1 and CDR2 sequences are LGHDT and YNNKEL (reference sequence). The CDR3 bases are TGTGCCAGCAGTCACCGGGACATGGGCTCCTACGAGCAGTACTTC. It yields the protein CASSHRDMGSYEQYF.

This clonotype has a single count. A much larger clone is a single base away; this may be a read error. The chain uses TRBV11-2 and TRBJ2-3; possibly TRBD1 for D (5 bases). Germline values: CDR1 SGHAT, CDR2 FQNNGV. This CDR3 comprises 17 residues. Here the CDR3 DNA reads TGTGCCAGCGGCTTAGATACCCGACAGAGACGCACAGATACGCAGTATTTT. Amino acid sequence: CASGLDTRQRRTDTQYF. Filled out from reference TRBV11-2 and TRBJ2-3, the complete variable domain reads EAGVAQSPRYKIIEKRQSVAFWCNPISGHATLYWYQQILGQGPKLLIQFQNNGVVDDSQLPKDRFSAERLKGVDSTLKIQPAKLEDSAVYLCASGLDTRQRRTDTQYFGPGTRLTVL.